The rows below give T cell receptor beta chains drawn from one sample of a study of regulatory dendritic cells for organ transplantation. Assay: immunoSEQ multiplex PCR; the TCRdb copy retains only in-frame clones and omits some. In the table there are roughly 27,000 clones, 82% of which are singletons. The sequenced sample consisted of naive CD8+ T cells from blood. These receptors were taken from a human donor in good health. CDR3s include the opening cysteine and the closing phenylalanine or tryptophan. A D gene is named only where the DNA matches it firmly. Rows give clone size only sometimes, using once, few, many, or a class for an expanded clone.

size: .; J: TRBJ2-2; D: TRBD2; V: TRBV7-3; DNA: TGTGCCAGCAGCTTAACAGGCGGGGGGCCGAACACCGGGGAGCTGTTTTTT; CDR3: CASSLTGGGPNTGELFF
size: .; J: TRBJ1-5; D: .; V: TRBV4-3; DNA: TGCGCCAGCAGCCAAGATCGGGCAGGGCCCCACAATCAGCCCCAGCATTTT; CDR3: CASSQDRAGPHNQPQHF
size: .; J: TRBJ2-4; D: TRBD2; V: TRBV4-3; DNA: TGCGCCAGCAGCCAAGATAACCTAGCGGGGGTTTTAGCCAAAAACATTCAGTACTTC; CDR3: CASSQDNLAGVLAKNIQYF
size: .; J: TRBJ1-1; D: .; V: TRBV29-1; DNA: TGCAGCGTGGCCGGGAGAGGGAACACTGAAGCTTTCTTT; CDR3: CSVAGRGNTEAFF
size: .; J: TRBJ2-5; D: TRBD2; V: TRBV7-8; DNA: TGTGCCAGCAGCCAGACTAGCGGGGGAGAGACCCAGTACTTC; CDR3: CASSQTSGGETQYF
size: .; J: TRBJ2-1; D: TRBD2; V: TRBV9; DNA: TGTGCCAGCAGCCCTTGGACTAGCTCCTACAATGAGCAGTTCTTC; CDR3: CASSPWTSSYNEQFF
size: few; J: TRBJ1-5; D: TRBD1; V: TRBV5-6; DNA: TGTGCCAGCAGGTCTGCCGGGACAGGGAGCAATCAGCCCCAGCATTTT; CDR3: CASRSAGTGSNQPQHF
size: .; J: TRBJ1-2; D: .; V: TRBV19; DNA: TGTGCCAGTAGTACGGGAAGGGCGACTTCCGGCTTTAACTATGGCTACACCTTC; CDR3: CASSTGRATSGFNYGYTF
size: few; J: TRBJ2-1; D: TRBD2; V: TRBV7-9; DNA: TGTGCCAGCAGCCTAAGCGGGGGGGCGTACAATGAGCAGTTCTTC; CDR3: CASSLSGGAYNEQFF
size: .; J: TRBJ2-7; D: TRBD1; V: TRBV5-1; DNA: TGCGCCAGCAGCCTCTCCGGGACAGCGAGCTACGAGCAGTACTTC; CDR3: CASSLSGTASYEQYF
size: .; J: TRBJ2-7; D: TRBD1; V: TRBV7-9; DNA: TGTGCCAGCAGTTCTACAGGGGTCCCCTCTTACGAGCAGTACTTC; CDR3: CASSSTGVPSYEQYF
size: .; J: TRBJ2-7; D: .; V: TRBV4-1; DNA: TGCGCCAGCAGCCAAGAAGAAGGCGGGGGCTGGTACGAGCAGTACTTC; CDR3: CASSQEEGGGWYEQYF
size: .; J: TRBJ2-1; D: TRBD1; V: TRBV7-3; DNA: TGTGCCAGCAGCCTGACAGGGAACAATGAGCAGTTCTTC; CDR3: CASSLTGNNEQFF
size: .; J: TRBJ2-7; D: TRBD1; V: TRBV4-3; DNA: TGCGCCAGCAGCCAGGCAGGGGGAAACCTCTACGAGCAGTACTTC; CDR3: CASSQAGGNLYEQYF
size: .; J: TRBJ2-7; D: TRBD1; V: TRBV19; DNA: TGTGCCAGTAGTCCGGGGACAGGGACCTACGAGCAGTACTTC; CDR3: CASSPGTGTYEQYF
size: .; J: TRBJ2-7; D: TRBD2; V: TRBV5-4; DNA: TGTGCCAGCAGCTCCGGGACTAGCGGGGGGAACTACGAGCAGTACTTC; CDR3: CASSSGTSGGNYEQYF
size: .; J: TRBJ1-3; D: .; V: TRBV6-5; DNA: TGTGCCAGCAGTTTAGGAAGGGGCTCTGGAAACACCATATATTTT; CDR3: CASSLGRGSGNTIYF
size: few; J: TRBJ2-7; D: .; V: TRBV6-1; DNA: TGTGCCAGCAGTGTAATGGAGGGGGCCGTCTACGAGCAGTACTTC; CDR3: CASSVMEGAVYEQYF
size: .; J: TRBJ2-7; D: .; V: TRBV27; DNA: TGTGCCAGCAGCCTCGGTCGCTCCTACGAGCAGTACTTC; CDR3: CASSLGRSYEQYF
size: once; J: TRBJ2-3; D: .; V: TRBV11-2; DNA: TGTGCCAGCAGCTTAGCGGTCCGGGGGGCAAATACGCAGTATTTT; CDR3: CASSLAVRGANTQYF
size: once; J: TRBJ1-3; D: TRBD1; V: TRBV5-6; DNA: TGTGCCAGCAGCGTGACAGGGAAAGGAAACACCATATATTTT; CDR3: CASSVTGKGNTIYF
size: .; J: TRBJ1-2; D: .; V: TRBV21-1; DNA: TGTGCCAGCAGGGGCGGGGAGATGGGGCCTAACTATGGCTACACCTTC; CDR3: CASRGGEMGPNYGYTF
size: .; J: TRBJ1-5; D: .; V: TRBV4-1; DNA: TGCGCCAGCAGCCAAGAACGGTATAGCAATCAGCCCCAGCATTTT; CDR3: CASSQERYSNQPQHF
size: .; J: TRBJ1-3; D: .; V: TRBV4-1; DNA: TGCGCCAGCAGCCATGGGCCTGGGGCAGAAGGAAACACCATATATTTT; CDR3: CASSHGPGAEGNTIYF
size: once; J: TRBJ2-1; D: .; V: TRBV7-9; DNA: TGTGCCAGCAGCAGAGGCGTCACCCTAAGGAGGTTCTTC; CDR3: CASSRGVTLRRFF